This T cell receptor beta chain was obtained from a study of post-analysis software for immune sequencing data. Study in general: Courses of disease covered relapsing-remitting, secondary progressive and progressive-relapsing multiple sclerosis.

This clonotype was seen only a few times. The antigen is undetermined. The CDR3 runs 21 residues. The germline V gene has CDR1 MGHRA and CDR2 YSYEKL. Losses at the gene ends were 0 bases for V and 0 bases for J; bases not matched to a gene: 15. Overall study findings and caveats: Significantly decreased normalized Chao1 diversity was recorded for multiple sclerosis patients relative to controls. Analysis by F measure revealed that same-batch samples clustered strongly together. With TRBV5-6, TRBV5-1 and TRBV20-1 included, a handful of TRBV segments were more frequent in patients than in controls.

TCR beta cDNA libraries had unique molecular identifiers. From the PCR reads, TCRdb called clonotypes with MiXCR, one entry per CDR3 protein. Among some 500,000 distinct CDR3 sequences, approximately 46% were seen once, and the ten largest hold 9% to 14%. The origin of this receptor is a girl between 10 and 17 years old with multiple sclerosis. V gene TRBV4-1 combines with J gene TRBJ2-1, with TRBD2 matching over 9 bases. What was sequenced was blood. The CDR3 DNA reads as TGCGCCAGCAGCCAAGACCGCTACGGGCGGGAGGGCCCTAACTCCTACAATGAGCAGTTCTTC. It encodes CASSQDRYGREGPNSYNEQFF.